The text below deals with one T cell receptor (beta chain). Source study methods: Amplification of reference gene primers was used by the study to estimate nucleated cell counts. The protocol was immunoSEQ multiplex PCR, while the TCRdb copy is restricted to in-frame clones and leaves out a portion. That table furnishes V, J and clone size, whereas the DNA furnished D and trimming. The data contain 250,000 to 300,000 clones, around 87% of them singletons. The entry originates in a study of blood T cell repertoires in COVID-19. The origin of this receptor is a woman in her fifties or sixties who had recovered from COVID-19. The source material was peripheral blood.

CDR3 protein: CASSPAVARSYEQYF. In DNA, the CDR3 is TGTGCCAGCAGCCCCGCGGTGGCACGCTCCTACGAGCAGTACTTC. The chain recombines TRBV5-6 with TRBJ2-7, with no clear D. Per the germline V gene, CDR1 is SGHDT and CDR2 is YYEEEE. This CDR3 is built from 15 residues. V lost 4 bases to trimming and J lost 0 bases, with 14 bases between them. Full variable domain (outside the CDR3, taken from reference TRBV5-6 and TRBJ2-7): DAGVTQSPTHLIKTRGQQVTLRCSPKSGHDTVSWYQQALGQGPQFIFQYYEEEERQRGNFPDRFSGHQFPNYSSELNVNALLLGDSALYLCASSPAVARSYEQYFGPGTRLTVT.